The entry below gives a single T cell receptor (beta chain) sequence along with its context. Its antigen is not known. This may be a read error, as it is one base from a much larger clone. Using RNA transcripts as the source, TCR beta CDR3 regions were amplified. The primer set for the first-round RT-PCR of the TCR CDR3 was HTBI. TCRdb ran MiXCR on the multiplex PCR reads and lists one entry per CDR3 protein. The sample has 400,000 to 500,000 distinct CDR3 sequences, 12% to 15% seen once. This entry is derived from a study of T cells in Graves' hyperthyroidism and ophthalmopathy. If no ophthalmopathy progression occurred within 18 months, Graves' hyperthyroidism was stable. Clinical symptoms, serum thyroxine and TRAb, thyroid ultrasound and orbital computed tomography were used for the diagnoses. Isolation of PBMCs was performed on 8 to 10 ml fresh peripheral blood. General study points: Also found in blood were most expanded thyroid clonotypes above 0.001.

Trimming cost V 4 bases and J 1 base, with 14 bases left between them. CDR1 MNHEY and CDR2 SMNVEV come from the germline V gene (reference sequence). CDR3 length: 15 amino acids. The sequenced material came from blood. The chain carries TRBV27 and TRBJ2-7; D remains ambiguous. This sequence originates from a woman between 18 and 29 years old with Graves' hyperthyroidism. This chain's CDR3 is CASSYARAESYEQYF. CDR3 nucleotides: TGTGCCAGCAGTTATGCGAGAGCTGAGTCCTACGAGCAGTACTTC.